Following are 10 T cell receptor beta chains from one sample sequenced in a study of radiotherapy plus CTLA-4 blockade in lung cancer. Measured with immunoSEQ multiplex PCR; TCRdb has only the in-frame clones, and not every one. Among about 97,000 clones listed, roughly 79% were seen once. The material sequenced was peripheral blood, taken from a patient treated with radiotherapy plus ipilimumab. The receptors here all came from a human donor with non-small cell lung cancer who had a partial response to radiotherapy plus ipilimumab. Some clones in this sample may be carry-over from other donors' samples.

The chain combines TRBV5-1 with TRBJ2-1; 12 bases fit TRBD2. The CDR3 is 18 amino acids. V shed 1 base and J 1 base; nucleotides not matched to a gene: 6. Germline lookup yields CDR1 SGHRS and CDR2 YFSETQ. CDR3 sequence (DNA): TGCGCCAGCAGCTTGCGACTAGCGGGAGCCCAGTCCTACAATGAGCAGTTCTTC. It codes for CASSLRLAGAQSYNEQFF.

The genes are TRBV5-5 and TRBJ2-2; a possible D gene is TRBD2 (5 bases). The V and J ends lost 4 bases and 6 bases respectively, with 10 bases between them. There are 13 residues in the CDR3. Germline V gives CDR1 SGHKS, CDR2 YYEKEE (reference sequence). The CDR3 nucleotides are TGTGCCAGCAGCACCACTAGTTCCGGGGAGCTGTTTTTT. It translates to CASSTTSSGELFF.

V gene TRBV6-1 combines with J gene TRBJ2-1; 7 bases align to TRBD2. Germline-derived CDR1 and CDR2 are MNHNS and SASEGT. The CDR3 contains 15 residues. The junction had 9 bases not matched to a gene; V was cut back by 1 base and J by 9 bases. This CDR3 reads CASSEGTGGTREQFF. Written as DNA, the CDR3 is TGTGCCAGCAGTGAAGGGACGGGGGGTACTCGTGAGCAGTTCTTC.

J is TRBJ1-5 and V is TRBV7-9; maybe TRBD1 (5 bases). V lost 5 bases and J lost 4, with 15 bases in between. The germline gives CDR1 SEHNR, CDR2 FQNEAQ (reference sequence). CDR3 size: 15 residues. CDR3 region: CASSTYYRQNQPQHF. The CDR3 nucleotides are TGTGCCAGCAGCACTTACTACAGGCAGAATCAGCCCCAGCATTTT.

This rearrangement joins TRBV7-2 to TRBJ2-1; D is perhaps TRBD2 (7 bases). V was shortened by 5 bases and J by 3 bases, with 17 bases between the two germline ends. The germline V gene encodes CDR1 SGHTA and CDR2 FQGNSA. The CDR3 sequence is 16 residues long. This chain's CDR3 is CASSPRGGQSYNEQFF. DNA of the CDR3: TGTGCCAGCAGCCCTAGGGGGGGACAAAGCTACAATGAGCAGTTCTTC.

The CDR3 reads CASRPQAGYTF. In DNA, the CDR3 is TGTGCCAGCAGACCGCAGGCGGGCTACACCTTC. V usage is TRBV7-2 and J usage is TRBJ1-2; unclear D gene. V lost 6 bases to trimming and J lost 8 bases, with 10 bases between them. Germline lookup yields CDR1 SGHTA and CDR2 FQGNSA. The CDR3 covers 11 residues.

V is TRBV2 and J is TRBJ2-7; 10 bases line up with TRBD2. The germline V gene encodes CDR1 SNHLY and CDR2 FYNNEI. Trimming removed 5 bases from V and 4 bases from J; junction bases left unmatched: 8. This CDR3 has 15 residues. The CDR3 DNA reads as TGTGCCAGCAGTTCCACTAGCGGGAAAAGGTACGAGCAGTACTTC. This sequence encodes CASSSTSGKRYEQYF.

The chain has TRBV7-3 and TRBJ2-1; D is perhaps TRBD2 (5 bases). The V end lost 5 bases, the J end lost 8 bases, and 10 bases lay between the germline ends. CDR1 and CDR2 from the germline V gene are SGHTA and FQGTGA. The CDR3 contains 12 residues. The CDR3 nucleotides are TGTGCCAGCAGCCCCGACGGGGATGAGCAGTTCTTC. Translated, it gives CASSPDGDEQFF.

The gene calls are TRBV7-2 and TRBJ2-5, with 16 bases fitting TRBD2. Trimming removed 4 bases from V and 9 bases from J; junction bases left unmatched: 8. The CDR3 covers 16 residues. From germline, CDR1 is SGHTA and CDR2 FQGNSA. Here the CDR3 reads CASSSGLAGGLAAQYF. In nucleotides, the CDR3 is TGTGCCAGCAGCTCGGGACTAGCGGGGGGGCTTGCGGCCCAGTACTTC. The variable domain in full, completed from reference TRBV7-2 and TRBJ2-5, reads GAGVSQSPSNKVTEKGKDVELRCDPISGHTALYWYRQSLGQGLEFLIYFQGNSAPDKSGLPSDRFSAERTGGSVSTLTIQRTQQEDSAVYLCASSSGLAGGLAAQYFGPGTRLLVL.

The chain couples TRBV18 to TRBJ2-3; 9 bases agree with TRBD1. Losses at the gene ends were 3 bases for V and 3 bases for J; bases not matched to a gene: 7. The CDR3 is 16 residues long. Germline V gene sequence: CDR1 KGHSH, CDR2 LQKENI. CDR3 region: CASSPSDRGTTDTQYF. CDR3 nucleotide sequence: TGTGCCAGCTCACCTTCGGACAGGGGAACGACAGATACGCAGTATTTT.